This TCR beta chain was found in a study of blood T cell repertoires in COVID-19. As for the study in general: Specimens from acute and convalescent COVID-19 originated in the United States, Italy and Spain. PBMCs, B-cell-depleted T cells, or T cells provided the cDNA or gDNA that made up the material.

In this sample, this clone turned up once. The CDR3 has 14 residues. Germline CDR1 reads LNHDA; CDR2 reads SQIVND (reference sequence). Unmatched junction bases numbered 12, after V lost 7 bases and J lost 8 bases. As originally analysed: Nucleated cell number was recorded as an estimate derived from reference gene primer amplification. Sequencing used immunoSEQ multiplex PCR; TCRdb keeps in-frame clones, though not all of them. V and J calls and clone size are given by that table; D and trimming were obtained from the DNA. This sample has 100,000 to 150,000 clones, with about 85% found just once. The clonotype originates from a man older than 75 with active or convalescent COVID-19. V is TRBV19 and J is TRBJ1-2, with 8 bases aligning to TRBD1. The sample taken for sequencing was peripheral blood. CDR3 region: CASTSHRQGRGYTF. The CDR3, as DNA: TGTGCCAGTACCAGCCACCGACAGGGGCGCGGCTACACCTTC.